This TCR beta chain stems from a study of blood T cell repertoires in COVID-19. The length of the CDR3 is 14 residues. CDR1 is MNHNS and CDR2 is SASEGT in the germline V gene. V was clipped by 2 bases and J by 10 bases, with 17 bases between them. The authors' processing: Estimation of nucleated cell counts relied on the amplification of reference gene primers. Sequencing was performed with immunoSEQ multiplex PCR; in TCRdb, only in-frame clones are kept and a portion is missing. The V and J calls and the clone size are those of that table, but D and trimming were determined from the DNA. The sample lists fewer than 200,000 clones; 70% to 85% were seen once.

The chain carries TRBV6-1 and TRBJ1-2; D is uncertain. This receptor was taken from a woman in her thirties or forties with COVID-19, enrolled during active disease. The sequenced sample consisted of peripheral blood. CDR3 DNA: TGTGCCAGCAGTGAATTTCAGGCCACTAGCGACTACACCTTC. It specifies CASSEFQATSDYTF.